This TCR beta chain was identified in a study of CD8+ T cells in alopecia areata (dated 2018 in TCRdb). Study-level background: The treated patients, all with moderate-to-severe alopecia areata, were enrolled in an open-label pilot trial of oral tofacitinib given at 5 to 10 mg twice daily. Human TCRbeta sequencing covered scalp tissue and sorted CD4+ and CD8+ peripheral blood T cells from patchy and totalis/universalis alopecia areata patients and healthy controls. RNA came from the PAXgene miRNA kit for fixed scalp, the miRNeasy kit for PBMCs, and the RNeasy kit for mouse skin. Scalp clonality was compared across normal scalp (n=4), patchy alopecia areata scalp (n=8), and alopecia totalis/universalis scalp (n=8). Patients received tofacitinib for 6 to 18 months and were then followed off drug for 6 months to check for delayed response and recurrence. TCRbeta CDR3 regions were amplified by immunoSEQ multiplex PCR using 35 Vbeta forward and 13 Jbeta reverse primers. Tofacitinib-treated patients had biopsies at baseline and at 4 and 24 weeks of treatment, with a later scalp biopsy in several patients. To study T cell clonal expansion in alopecia areata, the researchers applied high-throughput TCRbeta sequencing to both the C3H/HeJ mouse model and human patients. On the study overall, not on this receptor specifically: Scalp TCR repertoire analysis is complicated because resident alphabeta T cells in normal human skin are also sequenced, whereas mouse skin is dominated by gammadelta T cells. TCR sequences shared between patients were less clear than in mice, possibly partly because of HLA diversity in the patient population. Higher clonality and more expanded CD8+ clones were observed in lesional scalp than in normal scalp, particularly in alopecia totalis/universalis, a finding suggestive of antigenic drive.

The time point label, read with the paper, signifies: baseline before oral tofacitinib. Lesional scalp punch biopsies and peripheral blood were obtained from alopecia areata patients. Human scalp biopsies were fixed immediately in PAXgene tissue containers. The library was made by the immunoSEQ multiplex PCR assay. RNA was extracted from all samples and reverse transcribed into cDNA as template for TCR sequencing. First-strand cDNA was synthesized using SuperScript III with a 2:1 mix of oligo-dT and random hexamers. A synthetic immune receptor repertoire was used to assess amplification bias, and residual bias was removed computationally. The study's processing was this. Raw reads were preprocessed for error removal, and CDR3 was defined according to IMGT conventions as running from the conserved cysteine to phenylalanine. Clonality was computed as 1 minus the Shannon entropy, with the entropy normalized by log2 of the number of productive unique TCRs. Whether each scalp clone was CD4 or CD8 was inferred by checking scalp TCRbeta sequences against the CD4 and CD8 repertoires from sorted blood. Imported from immuneACCESS, the table was reduced by TCRdb to in-frame sequences with V and J called. These copies leave out some clones; in studies compared against another copy, an unresolved V gene accounts for under half, and the cause of the remainder is not known. V and J calls plus clone size are reproduced from that table; the DNA served to infer D and trimming. The sample profile shows 15,000 to 20,000 clones; about 70% of them were found once. In total, the top ten clones hold approximately 6.1% of the sample.

Trimming takes 5 bases off V and 5 bases off J; junction bases not matched to a gene: 5. The CDR3 starts with the cysteine, ends with the phenylalanine, and has 15 residues. The CDR3 DNA has 45 bases and is translated from base 1. In the germline V gene, CDR1 corresponds to SGHTA and CDR2 to FQGNSA. In the case of this clone: The clone's antigen remains unknown. Qualities for individual bases were not recorded, and no much larger clone is one base off.

The rearrangement combines TRBV7-2 with TRBJ2-7; the junction holds 14 bases that match TRBD2. The source material was skin, sampled at week 0. This sequence was found in a human donor with alopecia areata. The DNA is TGTGCCAGCAGCCCCCGGACTAGCGGGGGGAACGAGCAGTACTTC. The resulting protein is CASSPRTSGGNEQYF.